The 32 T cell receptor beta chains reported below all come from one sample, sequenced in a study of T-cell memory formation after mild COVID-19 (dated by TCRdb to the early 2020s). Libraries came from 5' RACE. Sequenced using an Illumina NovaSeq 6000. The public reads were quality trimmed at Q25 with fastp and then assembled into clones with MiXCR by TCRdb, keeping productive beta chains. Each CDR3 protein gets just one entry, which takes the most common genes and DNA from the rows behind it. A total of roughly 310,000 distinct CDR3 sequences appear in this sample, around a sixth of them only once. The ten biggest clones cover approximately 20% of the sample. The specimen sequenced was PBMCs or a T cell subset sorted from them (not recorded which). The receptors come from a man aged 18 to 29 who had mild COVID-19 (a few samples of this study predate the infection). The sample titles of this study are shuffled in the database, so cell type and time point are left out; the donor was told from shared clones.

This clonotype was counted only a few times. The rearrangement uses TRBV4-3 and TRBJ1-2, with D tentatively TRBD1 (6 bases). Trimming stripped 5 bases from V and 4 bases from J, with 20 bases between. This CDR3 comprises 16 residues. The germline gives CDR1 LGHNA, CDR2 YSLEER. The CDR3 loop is CASSWGGWGPPYGYTF. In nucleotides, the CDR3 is TGCGCCAGCAGCTGGGGAGGGTGGGGGCCTCCCTATGGCTACACCTTC.

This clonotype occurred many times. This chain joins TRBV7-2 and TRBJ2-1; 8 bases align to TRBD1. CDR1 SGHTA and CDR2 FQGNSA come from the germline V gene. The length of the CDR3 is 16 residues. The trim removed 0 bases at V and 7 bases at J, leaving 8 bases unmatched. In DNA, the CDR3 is TGTGCCAGCAGCTTAGCGCTTCAGGGGGCTGGGAATGAGCAGTTCTTC. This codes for CASSLALQGAGNEQFF.

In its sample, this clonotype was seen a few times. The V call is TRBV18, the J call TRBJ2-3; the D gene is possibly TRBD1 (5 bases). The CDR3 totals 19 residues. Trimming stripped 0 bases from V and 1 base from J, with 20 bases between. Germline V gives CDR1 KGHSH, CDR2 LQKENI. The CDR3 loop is CASSPPLAGAGAGTDTQYF. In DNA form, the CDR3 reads TGTGCCAGCTCACCACCTCTGGCAGGTGCTGGGGCAGGCACAGATACGCAGTATTTT.

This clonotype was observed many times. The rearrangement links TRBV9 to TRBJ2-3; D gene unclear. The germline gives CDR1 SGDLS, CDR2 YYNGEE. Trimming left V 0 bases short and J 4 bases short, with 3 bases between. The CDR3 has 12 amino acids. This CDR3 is CASSVAADTQYF. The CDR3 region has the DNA TGTGCCAGCAGCGTAGCGGCAGATACGCAGTATTTT.

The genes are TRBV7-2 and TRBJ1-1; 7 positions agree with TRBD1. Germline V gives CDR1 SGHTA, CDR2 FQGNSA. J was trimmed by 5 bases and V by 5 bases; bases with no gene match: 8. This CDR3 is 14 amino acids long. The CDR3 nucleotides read TGTGCCAGCAGCGCCCGACAGGGTCTGACTGAAGCTTTCTTT. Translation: CASSARQGLTEAFF.

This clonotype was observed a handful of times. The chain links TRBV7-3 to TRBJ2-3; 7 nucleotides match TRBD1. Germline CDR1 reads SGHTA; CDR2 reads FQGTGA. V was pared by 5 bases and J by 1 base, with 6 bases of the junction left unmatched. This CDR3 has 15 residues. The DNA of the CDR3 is TGTGCCAGCAGCACTATCGGACAGGGCACAGATACGCAGTATTTT. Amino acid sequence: CASSTIGQGTDTQYF.

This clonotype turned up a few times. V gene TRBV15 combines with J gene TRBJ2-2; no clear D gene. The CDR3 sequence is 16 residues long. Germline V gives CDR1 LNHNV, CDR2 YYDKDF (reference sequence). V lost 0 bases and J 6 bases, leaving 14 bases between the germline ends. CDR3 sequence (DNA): TGTGCCACCAGCAGAGATAGTCGGCAGTGGGCCGGGGAGCTGTTTTTT. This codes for CATSRDSRQWAGELFF.

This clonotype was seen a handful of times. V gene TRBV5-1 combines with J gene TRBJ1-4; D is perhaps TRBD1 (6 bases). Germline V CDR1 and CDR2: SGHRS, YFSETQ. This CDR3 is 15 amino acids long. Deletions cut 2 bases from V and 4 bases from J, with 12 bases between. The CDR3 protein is CASSLPGQSNEKLFF. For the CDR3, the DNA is TGCGCCAGCAGCTTACCCGGACAGAGTAATGAAAAACTGTTTTTT. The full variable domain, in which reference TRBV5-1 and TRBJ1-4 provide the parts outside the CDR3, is KAGVTQTPRYLIKTRGQQVTLSCSPISGHRSVSWYQQTPGQGLQFLFEYFSETQRNKGNFPGRFSGRQFSNSRSEMNVSTLELGDSALYLCASSLPGQSNEKLFFGSGTQLSVL.

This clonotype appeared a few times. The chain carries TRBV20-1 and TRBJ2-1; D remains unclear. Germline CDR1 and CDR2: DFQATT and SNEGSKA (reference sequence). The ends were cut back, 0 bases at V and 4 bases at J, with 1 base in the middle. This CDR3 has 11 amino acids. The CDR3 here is CSARDYNEQFF. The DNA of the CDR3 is TGCAGTGCTAGAGATTACAATGAGCAGTTCTTC.

This chain's CDR3 is CASKSTGELFF. The CDR3 region has the DNA TGTGCCAGCAAAAGCACCGGGGAGCTGTTTTTT. The chain has TRBV12-3 or TRBV12-4 and TRBJ2-2; D is uncertain. The CDR3 spans 11 residues. Trimming stripped 7 bases from V and 4 bases from J, with 4 bases between.

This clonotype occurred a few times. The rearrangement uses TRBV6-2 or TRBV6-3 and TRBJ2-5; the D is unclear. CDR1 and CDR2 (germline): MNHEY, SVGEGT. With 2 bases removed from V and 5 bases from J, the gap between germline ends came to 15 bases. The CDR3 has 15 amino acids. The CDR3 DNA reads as TGTGCCAGCAGTTACCCCAGCGCACCGCGGGAGACCCAGTACTTC. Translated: CASSYPSAPRETQYF.

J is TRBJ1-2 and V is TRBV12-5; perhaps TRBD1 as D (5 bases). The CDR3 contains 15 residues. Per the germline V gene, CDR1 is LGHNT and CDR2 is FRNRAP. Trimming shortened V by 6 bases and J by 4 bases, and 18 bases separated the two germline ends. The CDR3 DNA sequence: TGTGCTAGTGGCTATCGTACCGACAGCCTCTATGGCTACACCTTC. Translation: CASGYRTDSLYGYTF. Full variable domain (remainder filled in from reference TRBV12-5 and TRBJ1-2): DARVTQTPRHKVTEMGQEVTMRCQPILGHNTVFWYRQTMMQGLELLAYFRNRAPLDDSGMPKDRFSAEMPDATLATLKIQPSEPRDSAVYFCASGYRTDSLYGYTFGSGTRLTVV.

DNA for the CDR3: TGTGCCAGCAGTTGGCAGGTCACAGATACGCAGTATTTT. It is translated as CASSWQVTDTQYF. The genes are TRBV6-5 and TRBJ2-3, with D unclear. V was trimmed by 4 bases and J by 2 bases, leaving 7 bases between them. The CDR3 runs 13 residues. Looked up from germline, CDR1 is MNHEY and CDR2 is SVGAGI.

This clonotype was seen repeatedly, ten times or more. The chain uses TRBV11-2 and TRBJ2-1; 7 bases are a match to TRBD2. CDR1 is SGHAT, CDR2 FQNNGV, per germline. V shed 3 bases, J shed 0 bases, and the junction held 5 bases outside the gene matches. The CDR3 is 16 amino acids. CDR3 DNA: TGTGCCAGCAGCTTGGTCACGGGGGGCTCCTACAATGAGCAGTTCTTC. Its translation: CASSLVTGGSYNEQFF.

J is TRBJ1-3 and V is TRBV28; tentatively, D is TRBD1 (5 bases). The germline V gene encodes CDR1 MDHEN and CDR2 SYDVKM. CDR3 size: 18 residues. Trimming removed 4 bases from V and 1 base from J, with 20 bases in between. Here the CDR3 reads CASSSNRFTGGSGNTIYF. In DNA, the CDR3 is TGTGCCAGCAGTTCAAACCGATTTACTGGGGGGTCTGGAAACACCATATATTTT.

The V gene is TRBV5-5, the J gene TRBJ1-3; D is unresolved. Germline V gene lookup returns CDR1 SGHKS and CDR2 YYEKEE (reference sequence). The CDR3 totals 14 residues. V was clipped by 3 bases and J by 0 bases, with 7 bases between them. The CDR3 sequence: CASSYSGSGNTIYF. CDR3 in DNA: TGTGCCAGCAGCTACAGCGGCTCTGGAAACACCATATATTTT.

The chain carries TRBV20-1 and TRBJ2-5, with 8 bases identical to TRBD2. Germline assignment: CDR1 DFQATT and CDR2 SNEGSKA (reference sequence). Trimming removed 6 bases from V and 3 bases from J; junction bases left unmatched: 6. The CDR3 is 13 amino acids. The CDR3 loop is CSASGSGEETQYF. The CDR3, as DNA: TGCAGTGCGAGTGGTAGCGGGGAAGAGACCCAGTACTTC.

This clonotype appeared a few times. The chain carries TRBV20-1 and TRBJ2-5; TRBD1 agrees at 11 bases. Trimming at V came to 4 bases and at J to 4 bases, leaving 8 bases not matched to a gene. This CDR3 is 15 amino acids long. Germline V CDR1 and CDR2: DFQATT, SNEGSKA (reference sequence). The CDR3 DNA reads TGCAGTGCTATAGTCGGGACAGGGGGTTTAGAGACCCAGTACTTC. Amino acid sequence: CSAIVGTGGLETQYF.

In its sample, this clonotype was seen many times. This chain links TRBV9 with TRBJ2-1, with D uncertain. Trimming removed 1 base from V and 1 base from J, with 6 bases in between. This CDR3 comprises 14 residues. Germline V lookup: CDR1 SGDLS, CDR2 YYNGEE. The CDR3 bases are TGTGCCAGCAGCGTAAAAGGTTCCTACAATGAGCAGTTCTTC. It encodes CASSVKGSYNEQFF.

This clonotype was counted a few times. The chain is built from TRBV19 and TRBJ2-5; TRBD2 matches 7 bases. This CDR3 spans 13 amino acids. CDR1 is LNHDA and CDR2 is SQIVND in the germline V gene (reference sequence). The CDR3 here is CARAGVDQETQYF. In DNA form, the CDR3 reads TGTGCTCGGGCGGGGGTGGACCAAGAGACCCAGTACTTC.

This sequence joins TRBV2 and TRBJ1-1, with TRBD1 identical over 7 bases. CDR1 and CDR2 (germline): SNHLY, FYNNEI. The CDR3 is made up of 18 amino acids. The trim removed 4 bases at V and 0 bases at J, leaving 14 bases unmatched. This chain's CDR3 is CASSGPPGGNRMNTEAFF. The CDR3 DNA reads TGTGCCAGCAGTGGACCCCCAGGGGGAAACAGGATGAACACTGAAGCTTTCTTT.

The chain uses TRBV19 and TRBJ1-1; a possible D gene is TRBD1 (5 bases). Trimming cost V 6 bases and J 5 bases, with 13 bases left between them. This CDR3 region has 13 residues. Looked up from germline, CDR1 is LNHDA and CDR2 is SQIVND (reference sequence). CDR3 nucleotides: TGTGCCAGTAGGGTACCCGGGGGAACTGAAGCTTTCTTT. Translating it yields CASRVPGGTEAFF.

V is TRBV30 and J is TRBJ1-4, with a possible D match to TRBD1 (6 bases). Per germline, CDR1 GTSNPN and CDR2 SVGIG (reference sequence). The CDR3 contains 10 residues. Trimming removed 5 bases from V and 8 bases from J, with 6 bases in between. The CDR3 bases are TGTGCCTGGGGACAGGAAAAACTGTTTTTT. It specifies CAWGQEKLFF.

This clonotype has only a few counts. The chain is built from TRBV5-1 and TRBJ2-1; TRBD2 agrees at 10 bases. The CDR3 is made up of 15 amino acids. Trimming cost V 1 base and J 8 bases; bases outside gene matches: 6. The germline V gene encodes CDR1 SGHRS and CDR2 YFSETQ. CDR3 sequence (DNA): TGCGCCAGCAGCTTGTTTAGCGGGGGGACCGATGAGCAGTTCTTC. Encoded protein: CASSLFSGGTDEQFF.

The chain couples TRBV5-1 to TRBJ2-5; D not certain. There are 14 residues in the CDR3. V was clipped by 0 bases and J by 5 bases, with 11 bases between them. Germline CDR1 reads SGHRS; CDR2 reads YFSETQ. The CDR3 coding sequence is TGCGCCAGCAGCTTGGACTCTAGGCAGGAGACCCAGTACTTC. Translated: CASSLDSRQETQYF.

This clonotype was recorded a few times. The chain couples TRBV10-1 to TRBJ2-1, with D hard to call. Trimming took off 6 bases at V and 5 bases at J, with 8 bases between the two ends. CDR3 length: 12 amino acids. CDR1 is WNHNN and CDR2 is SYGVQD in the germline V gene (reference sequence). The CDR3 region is CASSAADNEQFF. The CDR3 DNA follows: TGCGCCAGCAGCGCCGCAGACAATGAGCAGTTCTTC.

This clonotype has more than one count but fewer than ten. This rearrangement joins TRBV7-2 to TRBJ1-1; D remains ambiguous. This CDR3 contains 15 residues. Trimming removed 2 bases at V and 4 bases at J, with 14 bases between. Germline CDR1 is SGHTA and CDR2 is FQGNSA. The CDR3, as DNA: TGTGCCAGCAGCTTAAGTCGGGCAGCCGGCACTGAAGCTTTCTTT. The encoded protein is CASSLSRAAGTEAFF. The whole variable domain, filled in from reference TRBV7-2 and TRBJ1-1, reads GAGVSQSPSNKVTEKGKDVELRCDPISGHTALYWYRQSLGQGLEFLIYFQGNSAPDKSGLPSDRFSAERTGGSVSTLTIQRTQQEDSAVYLCASSLSRAAGTEAFFGQGTRLTVV.

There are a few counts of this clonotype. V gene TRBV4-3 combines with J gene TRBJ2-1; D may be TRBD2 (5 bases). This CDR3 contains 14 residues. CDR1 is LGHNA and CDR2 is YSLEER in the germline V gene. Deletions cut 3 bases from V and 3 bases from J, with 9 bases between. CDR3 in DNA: TGCGCCAGCAGCCAGAGGGAAGTCTACAATGAGCAGTTCTTC. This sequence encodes CASSQREVYNEQFF.

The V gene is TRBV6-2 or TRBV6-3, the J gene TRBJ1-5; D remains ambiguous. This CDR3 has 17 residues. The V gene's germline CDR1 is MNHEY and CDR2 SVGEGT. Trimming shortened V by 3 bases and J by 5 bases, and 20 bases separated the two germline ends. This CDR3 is CASSYNAAGQVHQPQHF. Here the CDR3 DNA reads TGTGCCAGCAGTTATAACGCTGCTGGTCAAGTCCATCAGCCCCAGCATTTT.

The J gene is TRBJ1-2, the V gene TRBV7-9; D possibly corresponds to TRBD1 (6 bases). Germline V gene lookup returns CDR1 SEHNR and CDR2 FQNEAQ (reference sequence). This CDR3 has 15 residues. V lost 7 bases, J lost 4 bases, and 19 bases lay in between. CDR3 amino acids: CASNPGSAGAYGYTF. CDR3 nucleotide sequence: TGTGCCAGCAACCCAGGCTCGGCAGGGGCCTATGGCTACACCTTC.

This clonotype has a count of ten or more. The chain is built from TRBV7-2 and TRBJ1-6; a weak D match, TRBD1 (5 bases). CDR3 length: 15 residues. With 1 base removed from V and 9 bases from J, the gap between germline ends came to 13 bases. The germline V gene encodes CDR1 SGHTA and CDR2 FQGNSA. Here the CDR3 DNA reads TGTGCCAGCAGCTTAGGCTCCGGGACTACTTCACCCCTCCACTTT. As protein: CASSLGSGTTSPLHF.

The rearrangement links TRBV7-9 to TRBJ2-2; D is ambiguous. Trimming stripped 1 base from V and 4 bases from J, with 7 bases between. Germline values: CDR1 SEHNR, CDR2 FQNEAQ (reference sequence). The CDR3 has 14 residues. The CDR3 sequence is CASSLGQATGELFF. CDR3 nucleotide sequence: TGTGCCAGCAGCTTAGGACAAGCCACCGGGGAGCTGTTTTTT.